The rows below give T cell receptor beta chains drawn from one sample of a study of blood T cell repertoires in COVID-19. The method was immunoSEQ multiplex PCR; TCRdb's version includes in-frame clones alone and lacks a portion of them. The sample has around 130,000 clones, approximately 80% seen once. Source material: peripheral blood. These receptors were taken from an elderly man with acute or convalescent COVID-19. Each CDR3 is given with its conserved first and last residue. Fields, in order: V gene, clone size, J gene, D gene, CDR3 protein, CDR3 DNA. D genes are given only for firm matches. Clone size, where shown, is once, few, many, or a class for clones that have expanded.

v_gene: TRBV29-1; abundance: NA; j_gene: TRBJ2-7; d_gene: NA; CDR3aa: CSVENSHEQYF; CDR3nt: TGCAGCGTTGAAAACAGCCACGAGCAGTACTTC
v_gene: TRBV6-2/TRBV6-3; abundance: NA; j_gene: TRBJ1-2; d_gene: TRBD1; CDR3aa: CASSRDRTNYGYTF; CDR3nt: TGTGCCAGCAGTAGGGACAGGACTAACTATGGCTACACCTTC
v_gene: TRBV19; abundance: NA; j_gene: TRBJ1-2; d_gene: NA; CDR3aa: CASSTGQQYGYTF; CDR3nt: TGTGCTAGTAGTACCGGACAGCAATATGGCTACACCTTC
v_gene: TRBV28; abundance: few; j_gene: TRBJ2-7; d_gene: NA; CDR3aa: CASSEHTGTWDYEQYF; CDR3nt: TGTGCCAGCAGCGAGCATACCGGGACATGGGACTACGAGCAGTACTTC
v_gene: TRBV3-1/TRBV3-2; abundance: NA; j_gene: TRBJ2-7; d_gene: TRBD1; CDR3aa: CASSQRQGSEQYF; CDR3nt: TGTGCCAGCAGCCAAAGACAGGGTAGCGAGCAGTACTTC
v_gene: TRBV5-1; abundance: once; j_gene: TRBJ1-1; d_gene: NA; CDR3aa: CASSFGGLGVSEAFF; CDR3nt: TGCGCCAGCAGCTTTGGTGGTTTAGGAGTTTCTGAAGCTTTCTTT
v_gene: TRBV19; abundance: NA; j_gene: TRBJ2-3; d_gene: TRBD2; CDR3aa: CASSTGTSSADTQYF; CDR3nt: TGTGCCAGTAGCACGGGGACTAGTAGCGCAGATACGCAGTATTTT
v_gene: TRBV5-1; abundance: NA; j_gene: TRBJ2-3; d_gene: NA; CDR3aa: CASSLGGRSTDTQYF; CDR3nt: TGCGCCAGCAGCTTGGGAGGCAGAAGCACAGATACGCAGTATTTT
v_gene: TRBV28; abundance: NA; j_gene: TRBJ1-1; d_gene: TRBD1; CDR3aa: CASIWTGGTEAFF; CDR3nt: TGTGCCAGCATCTGGACAGGGGGCACTGAAGCTTTCTTT
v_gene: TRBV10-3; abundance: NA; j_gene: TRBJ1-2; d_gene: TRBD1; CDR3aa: CAISESDRGVNGYTF; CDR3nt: TGTGCCATCAGTGAGTCAGACAGGGGGGTTAATGGCTACACCTTC
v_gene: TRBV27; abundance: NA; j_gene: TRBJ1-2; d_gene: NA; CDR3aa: CASSLDTQGGYTF; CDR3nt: TGTGCCAGCAGCTTAGACACCCAGGGTGGCTACACCTTC
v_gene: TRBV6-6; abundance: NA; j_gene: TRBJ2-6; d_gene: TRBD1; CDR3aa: CASSTQGASGANVLTF; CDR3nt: TGTGCCAGCAGTACACAGGGGGCCTCTGGGGCCAACGTCCTGACTTTC
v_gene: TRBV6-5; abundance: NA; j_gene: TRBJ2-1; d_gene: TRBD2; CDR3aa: CASSHSGGPYNEQFF; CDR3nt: TGTGCCAGCAGCCATAGCGGGGGGCCTTACAATGAGCAGTTCTTC
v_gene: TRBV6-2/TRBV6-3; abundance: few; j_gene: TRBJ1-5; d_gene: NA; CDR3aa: CASSYGQTYSNQPQHF; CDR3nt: TGTGCCAGCAGTTACGGACAGACATATAGCAATCAGCCCCAGCATTTT
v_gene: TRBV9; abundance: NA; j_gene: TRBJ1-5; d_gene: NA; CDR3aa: CASSVGSGQPQHF; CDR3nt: TGTGCCAGCAGCGTAGGTTCCGGTCAGCCCCAGCATTTT
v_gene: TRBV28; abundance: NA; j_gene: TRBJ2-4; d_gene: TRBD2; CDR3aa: CASSLSSGVLAVAKNIQYF; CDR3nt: TGTGCCAGCAGTTTATCGTCTGGTGTACTAGCGGTAGCCAAAAACATTCAGTACTTC
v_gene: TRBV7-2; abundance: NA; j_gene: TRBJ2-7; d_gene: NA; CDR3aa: CASSLEAGKQYF; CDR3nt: TGTGCCAGCAGCTTAGAAGCGGGTAAGCAGTACTTC
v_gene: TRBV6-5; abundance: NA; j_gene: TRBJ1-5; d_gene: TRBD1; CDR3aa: CASRRDRGVTQPQHF; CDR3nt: TGTGCCAGCAGGCGAGACAGGGGTGTTACTCAGCCCCAGCATTTT
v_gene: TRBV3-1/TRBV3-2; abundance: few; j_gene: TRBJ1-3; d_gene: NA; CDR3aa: CASSLRGGTGNTIYF; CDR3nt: TGTGCCAGCAGCCTAAGGGGGGGTACTGGAAACACCATATATTTT
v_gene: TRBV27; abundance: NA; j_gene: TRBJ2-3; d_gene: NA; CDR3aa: CASSLNSPSTDTQYF; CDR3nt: TGTGCCAGCAGTTTAAACAGTCCTAGCACAGATACGCAGTATTTT
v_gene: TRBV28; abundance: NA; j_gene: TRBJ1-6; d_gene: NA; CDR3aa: CASSLLNSPLHF; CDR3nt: TGTGCCAGCAGTTTATTAAATTCACCCCTCCACTTT
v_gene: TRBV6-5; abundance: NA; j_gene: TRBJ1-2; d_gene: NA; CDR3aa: CASSKDTSGGYTF; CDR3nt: TGTGCCAGCAGCAAGGATACCTCAGGGGGCTACACCTTC
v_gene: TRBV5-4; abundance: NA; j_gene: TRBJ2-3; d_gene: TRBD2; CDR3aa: CASSSAGFTDTQYF; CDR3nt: TGTGCCAGCAGCTCAGCGGGGTTCACAGATACGCAGTATTTT
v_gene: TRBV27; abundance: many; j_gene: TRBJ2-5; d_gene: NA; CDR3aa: CASSRRNQETQYF; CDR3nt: TGTGCCAGCAGCCGGAGGAACCAAGAGACCCAGTACTTC
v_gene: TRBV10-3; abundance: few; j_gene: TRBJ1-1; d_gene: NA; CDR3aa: CAISAPSGGGNTEAFF; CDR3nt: TGTGCCATCAGTGCCCCCTCGGGGGGAGGGAACACTGAAGCTTTCTTT
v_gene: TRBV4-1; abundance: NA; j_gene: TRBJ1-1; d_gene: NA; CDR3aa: CASSQGWGNTEAFF; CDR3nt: TGCGCCAGCAGCCAAGGTTGGGGCAACACTGAAGCTTTCTTT
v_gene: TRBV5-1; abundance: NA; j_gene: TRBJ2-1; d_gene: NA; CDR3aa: CASSLGGLSSYNEQFF; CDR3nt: TGCGCCAGCAGCTTGGGAGGGTTAAGCTCCTACAATGAGCAGTTCTTC
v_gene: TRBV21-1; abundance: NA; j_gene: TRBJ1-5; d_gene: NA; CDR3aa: CASTLEPNRGNQPQHF; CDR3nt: TGTGCCAGCACTTTGGAACCGAACAGGGGCAATCAGCCCCAGCATTTT